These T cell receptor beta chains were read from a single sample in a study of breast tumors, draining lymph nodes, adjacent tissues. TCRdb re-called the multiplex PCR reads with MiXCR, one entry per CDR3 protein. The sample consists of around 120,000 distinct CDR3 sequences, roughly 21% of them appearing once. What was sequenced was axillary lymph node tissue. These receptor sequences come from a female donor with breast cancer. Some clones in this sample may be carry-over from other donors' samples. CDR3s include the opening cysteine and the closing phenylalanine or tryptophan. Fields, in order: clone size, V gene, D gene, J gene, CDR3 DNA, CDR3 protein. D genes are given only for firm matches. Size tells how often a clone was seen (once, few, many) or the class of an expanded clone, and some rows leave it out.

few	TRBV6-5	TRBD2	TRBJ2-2	TGTGCCAGCAAGACTAGCGGAAACACCGGGGAGCTGTTTTTT	CASKTSGNTGELFF
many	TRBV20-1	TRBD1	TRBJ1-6	TGCAGTGCTAGAGATGGGACAGTTAATTCACCCCTCCACTTT	CSARDGTVNSPLHF
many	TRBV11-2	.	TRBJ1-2	TGTGCCAGCAGTTCAGACGGGGCCAATGGCTACACCTTC	CASSSDGANGYTF
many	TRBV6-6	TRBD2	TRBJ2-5	TGTGCCAGCCAAGAGGGCGGGGGGGGGAAAGAGACCCAGTACTTC	CASQEGGGGKETQYF
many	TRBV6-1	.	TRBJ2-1	TGTGCCAGCAGTGAACAGAACAATGAGCAGTTCTTC	CASSEQNNEQFF
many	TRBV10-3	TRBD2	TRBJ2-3	TGTGCCATCAGTTTAGCGGGAGGACAAAAAGATACGCAGTATTTT	CAISLAGGQKDTQYF
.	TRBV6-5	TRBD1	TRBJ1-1	TGTGCCAGCAGTTACTCGACAGGGGGTACCGACGAAGCTTTCTTT	CASSYSTGGTDEAFF
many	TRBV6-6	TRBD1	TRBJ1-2	TGTGCCAGCAGTTTCTTACAGGGGAACTATGGCTACACCTTC	CASSFLQGNYGYTF
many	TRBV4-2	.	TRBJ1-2	TGTGCCAGCAGCGAGGGGGTCGGGGCTAACTATGGCTACACCTTC	CASSEGVGANYGYTF
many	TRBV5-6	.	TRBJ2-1	TGTGCCAGCAGCTTGGGGTCTCAGGGGCTGGGGTTCTTC	CASSLGSQGLGFF
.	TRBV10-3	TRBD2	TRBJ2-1	TGTGCCATCAGTGAAGTGACGGGAGGGGGATACAACGAGCAGTTCTTC	CAISEVTGGGYNEQFF
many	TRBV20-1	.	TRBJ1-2	TGCAGTGCAAGGGATTTTTATAACTATGGCTACACCTTC	CSARDFYNYGYTF
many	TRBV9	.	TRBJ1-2	TGTGCCAGCAGCGTAGCGGACACCGGTATTGGCTACACCTTC	CASSVADTGIGYTF
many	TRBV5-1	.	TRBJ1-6	TGCGCCAGCAGCTTGTCGCATGATTCACCCCTCCACTTT	CASSLSHDSPLHF
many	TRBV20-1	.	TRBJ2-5	TGCAGTGCCTTATGGGAGACCCAGTACTTC	CSALWETQYF
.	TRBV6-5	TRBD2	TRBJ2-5	TGTGCCAGCAGTTACTCGACTAGCGGGAGAACAGGGACCCAGTACTTC	CASSYSTSGRTGTQYF
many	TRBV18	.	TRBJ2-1	TGTGCCAGCTCACCTCCTTCCGGACATAATGAGCAGTTCTTC	CASSPPSGHNEQFF
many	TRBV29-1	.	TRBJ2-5	TGCAGCGTTGATAGGAACCAAGAGACCCAGTACTTC	CSVDRNQETQYF
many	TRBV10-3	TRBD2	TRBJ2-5	TGTGCCATCAGTGAGTCCTGGACTAGCGGAGACCAAGAGACCCAGTACTTC	CAISESWTSGDQETQYF
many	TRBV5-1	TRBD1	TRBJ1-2	TGCGCCAGCAGCAGCACAGGGGATGGCTACACCTTC	CASSSTGDGYTF
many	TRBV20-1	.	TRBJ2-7	TGCAGTGCTAGAGACCGGGTCTTCAGCTCCTACGAGCAGTACTTC	CSARDRVFSSYEQYF
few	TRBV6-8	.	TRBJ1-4	TGTGCCAGCAAGGGCAGGAATCATATGGCAACTAATGAAAAACTGTTTTTT	CASKGRNHMATNEKLFF
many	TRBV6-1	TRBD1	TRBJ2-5	TGTGCCATCATGATAGACAGGGGACAAGAGACCCAGTACTTC	CAIMIDRGQETQYF
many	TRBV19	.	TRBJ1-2	TGTGCCAGCATGACTACTGGGACCGCTCTCTATGGCTACACCTTC	CASMTTGTALYGYTF